The 5 T cell receptor beta chains listed next were all sequenced from one sample in a study of T cell responses to AZD1222 COVID-19 vaccine. This table comes from immunoSEQ multiplex PCR, and its TCRdb copy is limited to in-frame clones, with some not included. The sample has tens of thousands of clones; less than 90% are singletons. Sequencing used peripheral blood, obtained on day 0 of AZD1222 vaccination. Source of these receptors: an adult in good health.

This clone has only one observation. The CDR3 DNA reads as TGTGCCAGTAGTCCCGGGACAGCCCTTAATCAGCCCCAGCATTTT. It yields the protein CASSPGTALNQPQHF. The chain employs TRBV19 and TRBJ1-5, with 7 bases identical to TRBD1. Germline assignment: CDR1 LNHDA and CDR2 SQIVND (reference sequence). Trimming at V came to 5 bases and at J to 4 bases, leaving 8 bases not matched to a gene. The CDR3 spans 15 residues.

This clone is labeled as large. Additional DNA sequences in this sample encode the identical CDR3. The chain has TRBV6-2 or TRBV6-3 and TRBJ1-5, with D hard to call. Trimming removed 6 bases at V and 4 bases at J, with 7 bases between. CDR1 MNHEY and CDR2 SVGEGT come from the germline V gene. The CDR3 spans 12 residues. The CDR3 nucleotides read TGTGCCAGCAGCCGATCGAATCAGCCCCAGCATTTT. Its translation: CASSRSNQPQHF.

CDR3 nucleotides: TGCAGCGTACGGGTTTACCTCTATGGCTACACCTTC. Translating gives CSVRVYLYGYTF. The chain carries TRBV29-1 and TRBJ1-2; D call uncertain. CDR1 and CDR2 from the germline V gene are SQVTM and ANQGSEA. The CDR3 extends over 12 amino acids. The ends were cut back, 6 bases at V and 4 bases at J, with 12 bases in the middle.

This chain connects TRBV11-2 to TRBJ2-3, with a possible D match to TRBD2 (5 bases). With 3 bases removed from V and 2 bases from J, the gap between germline ends came to 24 bases. CDR3 size: 19 residues. The V gene's germline CDR1 is SGHAT and CDR2 FQNNGV. CDR3 protein: CASSFLSDRGGPITDTQYF. CDR3 coding DNA: TGTGCCAGCAGCTTCTTATCCGACCGCGGCGGGCCTATCACAGATACGCAGTATTTT.

This sequence joins TRBV7-9 and TRBJ1-1; D is uncertain. Germline V gene data show CDR1 as SEHNR and CDR2 as FQNEAQ (reference sequence). The CDR3 runs 14 residues. Trimming left V 1 base short and J 3 bases short, with 9 bases between. The CDR3 spells CASSLVTDYTEAFF. As DNA, the CDR3 is TGTGCCAGCAGCTTAGTCACGGACTACACTGAAGCTTTCTTT.